These T cell receptor beta chains were read from a single sample in a study of blood T cell repertoires in COVID-19. Assay: immunoSEQ multiplex PCR; the TCRdb copy retains only in-frame clones and omits some. This table holds approximately 40,000 clones, approximately 92% found once. Source material: peripheral blood. The receptors stem from a woman of 80 years or more with acute or convalescent COVID-19. CDR3s include the opening cysteine and the closing phenylalanine or tryptophan. The D gene is left open where the match is weak. Where a row states a size, it is once, few, many or the class of an expanded clone; other rows omit it.

TRBD1	TRBJ1-5	TRBV30	-	TGTGCCTGGAGTCCGGACAGGGGAGAACCCCAGCATTTT	CAWSPDRGEPQHF
-	TRBJ2-7	TRBV30	-	TGTGCCTGGAGTAAATCTCCACTGCCCTACGAGCAGTACTTC	CAWSKSPLPYEQYF
TRBD1	TRBJ1-4	TRBV11-2	-	TGTGCCAGCAGCCCCCAGGGGGAATCGAAAAAACTGTTTTTT	CASSPQGESKKLFF
-	TRBJ1-4	TRBV18	-	TGTGCCAGCTCACCACGTCTGGCAGGGATTAATGAAAAACTGTTTTTT	CASSPRLAGINEKLFF
-	TRBJ1-2	TRBV19	-	TGTGCCAGTAGTATTCTAGCTAACTATGGCTACACCTTC	CASSILANYGYTF
TRBD1	TRBJ1-6	TRBV6-6	-	TGTGCCAGCAGTTCACCGGGACAGGGGGGTGGTTCACCCCTCCACTTT	CASSSPGQGGGSPLHF
TRBD1	TRBJ2-3	TRBV7-7	-	TGTGCTAGCAGGGACCCCCGACAGGGGGCGGCAGATACGCAGTATTTT	CASRDPRQGAADTQYF
-	TRBJ1-6	TRBV10-3	few	TGTGCCATCAGGCAGGGGCTCTCCTATAATTCACCCCTCCACTTT	CAIRQGLSYNSPLHF
-	TRBJ2-1	TRBV5-1	-	TGCGCCAGCACCACGGACAGCTACAATGAGCAGTTCTTC	CASTTDSYNEQFF
TRBD1	TRBJ1-3	TRBV12-5	-	TGTGCTAGTGGTCCCCCAGGGGGCACTGGAAACACCATATATTTT	CASGPPGGTGNTIYF
-	TRBJ2-7	TRBV7-2	-	TGTGCCAGCAGCTTAGCCCGCGGATCCTACGAGCAGTACTTC	CASSLARGSYEQYF
TRBD1	TRBJ2-1	TRBV5-1	-	TGCGCCAGCAGCCTCGGGACAGGCCCCGAGCAGTTCTTC	CASSLGTGPEQFF
-	TRBJ1-5	TRBV6-2/TRBV6-3	-	TGTGCCAGCAGTTACAATCTAGGAATATATAGCAATCAGCCCCAGCATTTT	CASSYNLGIYSNQPQHF
-	TRBJ2-3	TRBV10-1	-	TGCGCCAGCAGTGACGGGGGCACAGATACGCAGTATTTT	CASSDGGTDTQYF
-	TRBJ1-1	TRBV6-1	-	TGTGCCAGCAGTGAAATCGCGGGGCGGAACACTGAAGCTTTCTTT	CASSEIAGRNTEAFF
-	TRBJ2-4	TRBV7-9	-	TGTGCCAGCAGCTTAGCAGGGGTCGGAAACATTCAGTACTTC	CASSLAGVGNIQYF
TRBD1	TRBJ1-2	TRBV5-6	-	TGTGCCAGCAGTTTAAATCAGGGGGATTATGGCTACACCTTC	CASSLNQGDYGYTF
-	TRBJ2-1	TRBV7-9	-	TGTGCCAGCATGACCCTCGGGGTTTACAATGAGCAGTTCTTC	CASMTLGVYNEQFF
TRBD1	TRBJ1-4	TRBV5-1	once	TGCGCCAGCAGTCGTACAGGGGGGGCTAATGAAAAACTGTTTTTT	CASSRTGGANEKLFF
-	TRBJ2-4	TRBV3-1/TRBV3-2	few	TGTGCCAGCAGCCAAGGTAGCGGCCTAGCCAAAAACATTCAGTACTTC	CASSQGSGLAKNIQYF
TRBD1	TRBJ2-3	TRBV7-9	once	TGTGCCAGCAGCTATAGACAGGGATCTACTATCGGCACAGATACGCAGTATTTT	CASSYRQGSTIGTDTQYF
TRBD1	TRBJ2-3	TRBV6-5	-	TGTGCCAGCATATTAGGAGGGACAGGGACAGATACGCAGTATTTT	CASILGGTGTDTQYF
TRBD2	TRBJ2-3	TRBV7-3	-	TGTGCCAGCAGCCAGGAGCGGGGGCTTAGCACAGATACGCAGTATTTT	CASSQERGLSTDTQYF
TRBD1	TRBJ1-2	TRBV19	-	TGTGCCAGTAGTATTCTGGCAGGGGGCAGTGGCTATGGCTACACCTTC	CASSILAGGSGYGYTF
TRBD1	TRBJ2-3	TRBV3-1/TRBV3-2	-	TGTGCCAGCAGCCCAGGACAGGGAGTAAGCACAGATACGCAGTATTTT	CASSPGQGVSTDTQYF
-	TRBJ2-7	TRBV5-6	-	TGTGCCAGCAGCCGTCAGTACAGCACCTACGAGCAGTACTTC	CASSRQYSTYEQYF
-	TRBJ1-5	TRBV7-2	-	TGTGCCAGCAGCTTGTCAAGAGAGGGCAATCAGCCCCAGCATTTT	CASSLSREGNQPQHF
-	TRBJ2-2	TRBV7-2	-	TGTGCCAGCAGCCGGAGTCCCGGGGAGCTGTTTTTT	CASSRSPGELFF
TRBD2	TRBJ2-3	TRBV10-3	-	TGTGCCATCAGTGGGAAGTACGCGGGGGGGCGGACAGATACGCAGTATTTT	CAISGKYAGGRTDTQYF
-	TRBJ1-2	TRBV4-1	-	TGCGCCAGCAGCCAAGGAACAACAAACTATGGCTACACCTTC	CASSQGTTNYGYTF
-	TRBJ2-7	TRBV5-1	-	TGCGCCAGCAGCCCAGGGGTGCAGCCAGCCTACGAGCAGTACTTC	CASSPGVQPAYEQYF
-	TRBJ1-1	TRBV4-1	-	TGCGCCAGCAGCCAAGATTCCTGGGGGGGGACGGTGAACACTGAAGCTTTCTTT	CASSQDSWGGTVNTEAFF
TRBD2	TRBJ2-7	TRBV3-1/TRBV3-2	-	TGTGCCAGCAGCCAAGTATGGGGGGGGGCCTACGAGCAGTACTTC	CASSQVWGGAYEQYF
TRBD1	TRBJ1-2	TRBV2	-	TGTGCCAGCAGGACCAGGGGGCAAAGCTATGGCTACACCTTC	CASRTRGQSYGYTF
-	TRBJ2-5	TRBV5-4	-	TGTGCCAGCAGCCAATTACCGACTGGCCTGGAGACCCAGTACTTC	CASSQLPTGLETQYF
-	TRBJ1-6	TRBV4-3	-	TGCGCCAGCAGCCAAGTAGAAGCTCGAGGGTTCGAATATGGGGAGTACAATTCACCCCTCCACTTT	CASSQVEARGFEYGEYNSPLHF
-	TRBJ1-2	TRBV10-3	once	TGTGCCATCAGTGAGCCGCCGGGGGGCATGGGGGACACCTTC	CAISEPPGGMGDTF
-	TRBJ1-3	TRBV6-6	-	TGTGCCAGCAATCTAAACCGGGGATCTGGAAACACCATATATTTT	CASNLNRGSGNTIYF
TRBD2	TRBJ2-2	TRBV6-1	-	TGTGCCAGCAGTGAAGGGAGGAGCGGGGCCGGGGAGCTGTTTTTT	CASSEGRSGAGELFF
TRBD2	TRBJ2-1	TRBV10-2	-	TGCGCCAGCAGTGAGGGACTAGCGGGGGGAAATGAGCAGTTCTTC	CASSEGLAGGNEQFF
-	TRBJ1-2	TRBV5-6	-	TGTGCCAGCAGCTGGACAGCTAACTATGGCTACACCTTC	CASSWTANYGYTF
-	TRBJ2-1	TRBV11-3	-	TGTGCCAGCAGCCAAACGGGGTCCTCCTACAATGAGCAGTTCTTC	CASSQTGSSYNEQFF
TRBD1	TRBJ1-1	TRBV2	-	TGTGCCAGCAGCACTGAGGGACAGTACACTGAAGCTTTCTTT	CASSTEGQYTEAFF
-	TRBJ1-1	TRBV7-2	-	TGTGCCAGCAGTCGAAGTTCCAGGGTAACTGAAGCTTTCTTT	CASSRSSRVTEAFF
-	TRBJ2-6	TRBV4-3	-	TGCGCCAGCAGCCAAGGGGCCGCGGGGGCCGCTGGGGCCAACGTCCTGACTTTC	CASSQGAAGAAGANVLTF
-	TRBJ1-3	TRBV18	-	TGTGCCAGCTCACCAATAACAGTCTCTGGAAACACCATATATTTT	CASSPITVSGNTIYF
TRBD1	TRBJ2-2	TRBV5-1	-	TGCGCCAGCAGCCCCGGGACAGGGGCCTGGAACGCGAACACCGGGGAGCTGTTTTTT	CASSPGTGAWNANTGELFF
TRBD2	TRBJ2-2	TRBV7-6	-	TGTGCCAGCAGCCCGAGGCGGGGGGGCCCGGGAACCGGGGAGCTGTTTTTT	CASSPRRGGPGTGELFF
-	TRBJ1-2	TRBV4-3	-	TGCGCCAGCAGCCAAACGGTTATGCATGGCTACACCTTC	CASSQTVMHGYTF
TRBD2	TRBJ2-3	TRBV6-6	-	TGTGCCAGCAGCCCAGCGGGGGGCACAGATACGCAGTATTTT	CASSPAGGTDTQYF
TRBD1	TRBJ2-5	TRBV30	-	TGTGCCTGGCGAAGGGGGACAGGGGGCAGGGAGACCCAGTACTTC	CAWRRGTGGRETQYF
-	TRBJ1-3	TRBV5-1	-	TGCGCCAGCAGCCTTACAGGGACACCAAGCTCTGGAAACACCATATATTTT	CASSLTGTPSSGNTIYF
TRBD2	TRBJ2-2	TRBV7-3	-	TGTGCCAGCAGCCGGGGACTAGCGGGCACCGGGGAGCTGTTTTTT	CASSRGLAGTGELFF
-	TRBJ2-2	TRBV5-1	-	TGCGCCAGCAGCTCTCGGACAGAGAACACCGGGGAGCTGTTTTTT	CASSSRTENTGELFF